The 21 T cell receptor beta chains listed next were all sequenced from one sample in a study of blood T cell repertoires in COVID-19. Clones were sequenced by immunoSEQ multiplex PCR, and TCRdb holds only the in-frame ones, with some missing. The repertoire includes 250,000 to 300,000 clones, 85% to 90% of them detected once, and roughly 12% sits in the top ten. Material: peripheral blood. The receptors come from a woman younger than 45 with COVID-19, enrolled during active disease.

The chain joins TRBV11-2 to TRBJ2-7, with 8 bases aligning to TRBD2. This CDR3 is built from 14 residues. The junction had 9 bases not matched to a gene; V was cut back by 5 bases and J by 6 bases. The V gene's germline CDR1 is SGHAT and CDR2 FQNNGV. DNA of the CDR3: TGTGCCAGCAGCGCCACGGCGGGGGGATTCGAGCAGTACTTC. It encodes CASSATAGGFEQYF.

The chain has TRBV3-1 (or the pseudogene TRBV3-2) and TRBJ1-2, with no clear D. CDR3 length: 13 amino acids. Per germline, CDR1 LGHDT and CDR2 YNNKEL (reference sequence). V lost 2 bases and J lost 8, with 12 bases in between. The chain's CDR3 is CASSQKAVGGYTF. As DNA, the CDR3 is TGTGCCAGCAGCCAAAAAGCGGTGGGGGGCTACACCTTC.

In DNA, the CDR3 is TGTGCCAGCAGCGCTGCGGGGGGCAATCAGCCCCAGCATTTT. Translating gives CASSAAGGNQPQHF. V gene TRBV9 combines with J gene TRBJ1-5, with a tentative D call TRBD1 (5 bases). Trimming removed 3 bases at V and 2 bases at J, with 9 bases between. Germline assignment: CDR1 SGDLS and CDR2 YYNGEE. There are 14 residues in the CDR3.

This clone was found once. The chain carries TRBV4-1 and TRBJ2-2; TRBD1 matches 8 bases. CDR1 MGHRA and CDR2 YSYEKL come from the germline V gene. V dropped 2 bases and J dropped 3; count of bases not matched to a gene: 8. CDR3 length equals 17 residues. The CDR3: CASSQSRGRKDTGELFF. The CDR3 DNA sequence: TGCGCCAGCAGCCAATCCAGGGGGCGTAAGGACACCGGGGAGCTGTTTTTT.

This rearrangement joins TRBV12-5 to TRBJ2-2; 7 bases align to TRBD1. V lost 7 bases, J lost 7 bases, and 15 bases stayed unmatched. Germline CDR1 reads LGHNT; CDR2 reads FRNRAP. This CDR3 has 16 residues. The CDR3 DNA follows: TGTGCTAGTGCCCGACAGGGACCCGGCGCAGGCGGGGAGCTGTTTTTT. Its translation: CASARQGPGAGGELFF. Full variable domain (outside the CDR3, taken from reference TRBV12-5 and TRBJ2-2): DARVTQTPRHKVTEMGQEVTMRCQPILGHNTVFWYRQTMMQGLELLAYFRNRAPLDDSGMPKDRFSAEMPDATLATLKIQPSEPRDSAVYFCASARQGPGAGGELFFGEGSRLTVL.

The V call is TRBV27, the J call TRBJ2-7, with D unclear. The CDR3 contains 16 residues. The V and J ends lost 7 bases and 3 bases respectively, with 22 bases between them. Per the germline V gene, CDR1 is MNHEY and CDR2 is SMNVEV (reference sequence). Here the CDR3 DNA reads TGTGCCAGCACCCTACGAGTACTTAGCATAGTCTACGAGCAGTACTTC. Protein product: CASTLRVLSIVYEQYF.

This chain links TRBV6-5 with TRBJ1-6; the match to TRBD1 covers 8 bases. Trimming cost V 5 bases and J 7 bases; bases outside gene matches: 4. The CDR3 sequence is 14 residues long. The germline V gene has CDR1 MNHEY and CDR2 SVGAGI. The DNA for the CDR3 is TGTGCCAGCAGTAGACAGGGGAGCAATTCACCCCTCCACTTT. Its protein is CASSRQGSNSPLHF.

This sequence joins TRBV3-1 (or the pseudogene TRBV3-2) and TRBJ1-6; D is unclear. V lost 4 bases, J lost 6 bases, and 16 bases lay in between. Germline V gene data show CDR1 as LGHDT and CDR2 as YNNKEL (reference sequence). The CDR3 runs 16 residues. The CDR3: CASSLYSGDINSPLHF. The CDR3 nucleotides read TGTGCCAGCAGCCTCTATTCCGGGGATATTAATTCACCCCTCCACTTT.

This clone appeared once. V gene TRBV6-1 combines with J gene TRBJ2-5; TRBD2 aligns across 9 bases. Per germline, CDR1 MNHNS and CDR2 SASEGT. V lost 3 bases and J lost 1; bases outside the gene matches: 12. This CDR3 has 18 amino acids. The CDR3 nucleotides are TGTGCCAGCAGTGACCTGGAAGCGCTAGCGGGGACCCAAGAGACCCAGTACTTC. Protein: CASSDLEALAGTQETQYF.

This clone was recorded once. The rearrangement uses TRBV28 and TRBJ1-2; 8 nucleotides line up with TRBD1. The CDR3 loop spans 15 amino acids. With V trimmed by 2 bases and J by 7 bases, 9 bases remained unmatched. Looked up from germline, CDR1 is MDHEN and CDR2 is SYDVKM. The CDR3 DNA is TGTGCCAGCAGTTTACAAGACAGGGGAAGAGGTGGCTACACCTTC. It codes for CASSLQDRGRGGYTF.

Only a few counts were recorded for this clone. The rearrangement uses TRBV7-2 and TRBJ2-1, with a possible D match to TRBD2 (6 bases). CDR3 length: 15 residues. CDR1 is SGHTA and CDR2 is FQGNSA in the germline V gene. Trimming shortened V by 5 bases and J by 7 bases, and 18 bases separated the two germline ends. The CDR3 protein is CASSIGTRVYNEQFF. In nucleotides, the CDR3 is TGTGCCAGCAGCATCGGGACTCGCGTTTATAATGAGCAGTTCTTC. Full variable domain (rest looked up from reference TRBV7-2 and TRBJ2-1): GAGVSQSPSNKVTEKGKDVELRCDPISGHTALYWYRQSLGQGLEFLIYFQGNSAPDKSGLPSDRFSAERTGGSVSTLTIQRTQQEDSAVYLCASSIGTRVYNEQFFGPGTRLTVL.

The genes are TRBV6-2 or TRBV6-3 and TRBJ1-1; D unclear. Trimming took off 4 bases at V and 1 base at J, with 10 bases between the two ends. This CDR3 region has 14 residues. Germline-derived CDR1 and CDR2 are MNHEY and SVGEGT. CDR3 amino acids: CASSSPTRNTEAFF. Here the CDR3 DNA reads TGTGCCAGCAGTTCCCCGACACGGAACACTGAAGCTTTCTTT.

The chain couples TRBV20-1 to TRBJ1-1; no definite D call. V was trimmed by 1 base and J by 5 bases, leaving 5 bases between them. Germline lookup yields CDR1 DFQATT and CDR2 SNEGSKA (reference sequence). This CDR3 has 11 amino acids. The CDR3 DNA sequence: TGCAGTGCTAGAGCCCCGACTGAAGCTTTCTTT. Protein: CSARAPTEAFF.

V and J are TRBV29-1 and TRBJ2-3; D perhaps matches TRBD1 (5 bases). The ends were cut back, 0 bases at V and 2 bases at J, with 15 bases in the middle. Germline values: CDR1 SQVTM, CDR2 ANQGSEA. The CDR3 is 16 residues long. This chain's CDR3 is CSVEDRGAAYTDTQYF. The DNA for the CDR3 is TGCAGCGTTGAAGATCGTGGGGCAGCCTACACAGATACGCAGTATTTT.

This clone was detected a few times. The genes are TRBV11-2 and TRBJ1-1, with 9 bases aligning to TRBD1. Germline CDR1 and CDR2: SGHAT and FQNNGV. The V gene end was trimmed by 4 bases and the J gene end by 6 bases; junction bases not matched to a gene: 6. The CDR3 sequence is 14 residues long. The CDR3: CASSSGQGWSEAFF. CDR3 nucleotide sequence: TGTGCCAGCAGCTCGGGACAGGGATGGTCTGAAGCTTTCTTT.

This clone was counted a few times. The chain couples TRBV28 to TRBJ2-1; a weak D match, TRBD1 (5 bases). CDR1 MDHEN and CDR2 SYDVKM come from the germline V gene. The CDR3 has 16 amino acids. V was pared by 4 bases and J by 4 bases, with 17 bases between. The CDR3 region is CASSSTGTGIYNEQFF. The DNA of the CDR3 is TGTGCCAGCAGTTCGACGGGTACAGGTATTTACAATGAGCAGTTCTTC.

The chain joins TRBV9 to TRBJ2-7; D not resolved. The CDR3 is made up of 19 amino acids. Germline loops: CDR1 SGDLS, CDR2 YYNGEE. V shed 3 bases and J shed 0 bases, with 25 bases lying between them. CDR3 DNA: TGTGCCAGCAGCGAAGCCCCTCCTTTGAGCCCGAGAAGCTCCTACGAGCAGTACTTC. The encoded protein is CASSEAPPLSPRSSYEQYF.

This chain links TRBV5-4 with TRBJ1-2; D is possibly TRBD1 (6 bases). Trimming took off 0 bases at V and 4 bases at J, with 13 bases between the two ends. Germline CDR1 SGHNT, CDR2 YYREEE (reference sequence). The CDR3 has 15 amino acids. CDR3 sequence: CASSLGARGGYGYTF. CDR3 sequence (DNA): TGTGCCAGCAGCTTGGGGGCCCGAGGGGGCTATGGCTACACCTTC.

This chain connects TRBV20-1 to TRBJ2-5; no clear D gene. The CDR3 has 16 amino acids. Germline CDR1 and CDR2: DFQATT and SNEGSKA (reference sequence). The V gene lost 3 bases and the J gene lost 3 bases, with 20 bases spanning the gap. The CDR3 DNA is TGCAGTGCTAGTTTTATTGCCCCCCCTAGAGAAGAGACCCAGTACTTC. Encoded protein: CSASFIAPPREETQYF.

This clone has a count of ten or more. The chain joins TRBV6-6 to TRBJ2-1, with TRBD1 as a possible D gene (6 bases). Germline lookup yields CDR1 MNHNY and CDR2 SVGAGI (reference sequence). The ends were cut back, 7 bases at V and 0 bases at J, with 10 bases in the middle. The CDR3 is 14 residues long. CDR3 DNA sequence: TGTGCCAGCACCCTGGACAGCTCCTACAATGAGCAGTTCTTC. Amino acids: CASTLDSSYNEQFF.

V and J are TRBV6-2 or TRBV6-3 and TRBJ1-4; no clear D. The CDR3 has 14 residues. Germline assignment: CDR1 MNHEY and CDR2 SVGEGT. V shed 6 bases and J shed 0 bases, with 8 bases lying between them. CDR3: CASSLSATNEKLFF. DNA for the CDR3: TGTGCCAGCAGCTTGAGTGCAACTAATGAAAAACTGTTTTTT.